This TCR beta chain was sequenced for a study of T cell responses to AZD1222 COVID-19 vaccine. Only in-frame clones appear in the TCRdb table, and some are missing; sequencing was by immunoSEQ multiplex PCR. In the table there are around 120,000 clones, roughly 91% of which are singletons. The CDR3 has 12 residues. The J segment lost 8 bases and the V segment lost 7 bases, leaving 5 bases of the junction unmatched. This material consisted of peripheral blood, taken on day 0 of AZD1222 vaccination. The sequence was collected from an adult in good health. The V call is TRBV23-1, the J call TRBJ2-1; 7 nucleotides match TRBD1. TRBV23-1 is known as an ORF, though its function is uncertain. The CDR3 sequence is CASTLTGDEQFF. DNA for the CDR3: TGCGCCAGCACACTAACAGGGGATGAGCAGTTCTTC.